One sample yielded the 31 T cell receptor beta chains listed below, sequenced in a study of shared clonotypes between healthy human individuals (TCRdb year 2020). The library relied on the immunoSEQ multiplex PCR assay. TCRdb limited this immuneACCESS table to in-frame rearrangements with V and J called. A share of clones is missing; checked studies link under half to unresolved V genes, and the rest is unexplained. The sample data list 450,000 to 500,000 clones, and approximately 80% of these were observed just once. The top ten clonotypes cover 12% of the sample. Sequenced sample: PBMCs. The source is a woman aged 35 to 49 in good health. Some clones in this sample may be carry-over from other donors' samples.

The chain has TRBV2 and TRBJ2-1, with 8 positions matching TRBD2. Germline assignment: CDR1 SNHLY and CDR2 FYNNEI. The CDR3 is made up of 17 amino acids. The J segment lost 4 bases and the V segment lost 11 bases, leaving 19 bases of the junction unmatched. CDR3 nucleotides: TGTGCCGCATGGGGCCAGGGAAGCGGGAGACGGTACAATGAGCAGTTCTTC. It yields the protein CAAWGQGSGRRYNEQFF. Based on the CDR3 plus reference TRBV2 and TRBJ2-1, the full variable domain is EPEVTQTPSHQVTQMGQEVILRCVPISNHLYFYWYRQILGQKVEFLVSFYNNEISEKSEIFDDQFSVERPDGSNFTLKIRSTKLEDSAMYFCAAWGQGSGRRYNEQFFGPGTRLTVL.

This clone showed up just once. The chain joins TRBV2 to TRBJ2-3; weak D call: TRBD1 (7 bases). The germline CDR1 and CDR2 sequences are SNHLY and FYNNEI. Trimming stripped 3 bases from V and 2 bases from J, with 15 bases between. This CDR3 spans 16 amino acids. CDR3 coding DNA: TGTGCCAGCAGTGACGGGGGACAGAGCTACACAGATACGCAGTATTTT. Residues: CASSDGGQSYTDTQYF. Filled out from reference TRBV2 and TRBJ2-3, the complete variable domain reads EPEVTQTPSHQVTQMGQEVILRCVPISNHLYFYWYRQILGQKVEFLVSFYNNEISEKSEIFDDQFSVERPDGSNFTLKIRSTKLEDSAMYFCASSDGGQSYTDTQYFGPGTRLTVL.

In DNA, the CDR3 is TGTGCCACCAGCAGAGATCCTGGCAGTACCTATGGCTACACCTTC. This sequence encodes CATSRDPGSTYGYTF. This chain joins TRBV15 and TRBJ1-2; D unresolved. CDR3 size: 15 residues. Germline CDR1 is LNHNV and CDR2 is YYDKDF (reference sequence). Trimming shortened V by 0 bases and J by 4 bases, and 12 bases separated the two germline ends. Based on the CDR3 plus reference TRBV15 and TRBJ1-2, the full variable domain is DAMVIQNPRYQVTQFGKPVTLSCSQTLNHNVMYWYQQKSSQAPKLLFHYYDKDFNNEADTPDNFQSRRPNTSFCFLDIRSPGLGDTAMYLCATSRDPGSTYGYTFGSGTRLTVV.

The chain is built from TRBV4-1 and TRBJ1-3, with a possible D match to TRBD1 (5 bases). Germline V gene lookup returns CDR1 MGHRA and CDR2 YSYEKL. The CDR3 consists of 14 residues. V gave up 4 bases and J gave up 5 bases, with 12 bases separating them. DNA for the CDR3: TGCGCCAGCAGCCCTGGGGGTTTACGAAACACCATATATTTT. Protein: CASSPGGLRNTIYF.

The chain links TRBV2 to TRBJ2-1; the match to TRBD2 covers 7 bases. The V gene end was trimmed by 7 bases and the J gene end by 4 bases; junction bases not matched to a gene: 7. The CDR3 contains 14 residues. Germline assignment: CDR1 SNHLY and CDR2 FYNNEI. In DNA form, the CDR3 reads TGTGCCAGCATCCGCCTAGCGGCGTACAATGAGCAGTTCTTC. Translated, it gives CASIRLAAYNEQFF.

The chain recombines TRBV15 with TRBJ2-7; no definite D call. V lost 0 bases and J 2 bases, leaving 11 bases between the germline ends. Per the germline V gene, CDR1 is LNHNV and CDR2 is YYDKDF (reference sequence). This CDR3 is built from 15 residues. DNA of the CDR3: TGTGCCACCAGCAGAGATATCGGCGCCACCTACGAGCAGTACTTC. Protein sequence: CATSRDIGATYEQYF.

Comment on this clone: This likely traces to a read error, being one base from a far larger clone. Other DNA sequences in the same sample also yield this CDR3. The gene calls are TRBV4-2 and TRBJ1-2, with 7 bases that match TRBD1. CDR1 and CDR2 (germline): LGHNA, YNFKEQ. This CDR3 spans 18 amino acids. The J segment lost 4 bases and the V segment lost 3 bases, leaving 17 bases of the junction unmatched. The CDR3 loop reads CASSHATPDRVPGYGYTF. In DNA, the CDR3 is TGTGCCAGCAGCCACGCCACCCCTGACAGGGTTCCCGGCTATGGCTACACCTTC.

The rearrangement links TRBV4-2 to TRBJ2-1, with TRBD2 matching 10 bases. J lost 5 bases, V lost 3 bases, and 4 bases had no gene match. The CDR3 sequence is 15 residues long. Germline CDR1 and CDR2: LGHNA and YNFKEQ. CDR3 residues: CASSQAGTSDNEQFF. CDR3 sequence (DNA): TGTGCCAGCAGCCAGGCCGGGACTAGCGACAATGAGCAGTTCTTC.

This clone was seen a handful of times. At one end the junction does not follow the germline gene, possibly because of a read error. This chain links TRBV28 with TRBJ2-6; D might be TRBD1 (5 bases). This CDR3 has 12 residues. The germline CDR1 and CDR2 sequences are MDHEN and SYDVKM. The CDR3 sequence is CAVRSGANALTF. The CDR3 DNA is TGTGCCGTCAGGTCTGGGGCCAACGCCCTGACTTTC.

Regarding this clone: This may come from a read error, since a much larger clone is one base off. The CDR3 does not end in the conserved phenylalanine or tryptophan, so this is likely a read error. This chain uses TRBV15 with TRBJ1-2; tentative D call: TRBD1 (5 bases). Germline V gives CDR1 LNHNV, CDR2 YYDKDF (reference sequence). CDR3 size: 14 residues. V lost 0 bases and J lost 7, with 12 bases in between. The CDR3 coding sequence is TGTGCCACCAGCAGAGATAGCAGGGATGGTGGCTACACCCTC. It specifies CATSRDSRDGGYTL.

This chain uses TRBV7-9 with TRBJ2-2, with TRBD2 matching 10 bases. This CDR3 spans 15 amino acids. Germline trimming cut 5 bases from V and 4 bases from J; bases unmatched to any gene: 4. Germline V CDR1 and CDR2: SEHNR, FQNEAQ (reference sequence). CDR3 protein: CASSKTSGFTGELFF. The CDR3 nucleotides are TGTGCCAGCAGCAAGACTAGCGGGTTCACCGGGGAGCTGTTTTTT.

J is TRBJ2-3 and V is TRBV6-6; D remains unclear. The germline CDR1 and CDR2 sequences are MNHNY and SVGAGI (reference sequence). The CDR3 is made up of 14 amino acids. The V end was cut by 4 bases, the J end by 1 base, with 9 bases between. In DNA, the CDR3 is TGTGCCAGCAGTTCCTCCGGTCGCACAGATACGCAGTATTTT. This sequence encodes CASSSSGRTDTQYF.

This clone was detected only a few times. The J gene is TRBJ2-5, the V gene TRBV7-9; D call uncertain. Trimming shortened V by 5 bases and J by 2 bases, and 0 bases separated the two germline ends. This CDR3 is built from 10 residues. The germline V gene encodes CDR1 SEHNR and CDR2 FQNEAQ (reference sequence). The CDR3, as DNA: TGTGCCAGCAGCCAAGAGACCCAGTACTTC. It encodes CASSQETQYF.

The rearrangement joins TRBV4-1 to TRBJ1-6; D unresolved. CDR1 and CDR2 (germline): MGHRA, YSYEKL. The CDR3 totals 13 residues. V dropped 1 base and J dropped 10 bases, with 8 bases sitting between them. CDR3 in amino acids: CASSQGIRSPLHF. The CDR3 region has the DNA TGCGCCAGCAGCCAAGGGATCCGCTCACCCCTCCACTTT.

The chain links TRBV15 to TRBJ2-1; 11 bases agree with TRBD2. Trimming cost V 3 bases and J 10 bases; bases outside gene matches: 8. This CDR3 is built from 15 residues. Germline loops: CDR1 LNHNV, CDR2 YYDKDF (reference sequence). This chain's CDR3 is CATSSSGRGLGEQFF. As DNA, the CDR3 is TGTGCCACCAGCAGTAGCGGGAGGGGACTTGGGGAGCAGTTCTTC.

This chain links TRBV2 with TRBJ2-2; 8 bases fit TRBD1. Trimming took 4 bases from V and 6 from J; bases not matched to a gene: 4. Germline-derived CDR1 and CDR2 are SNHLY and FYNNEI. The CDR3 has 14 amino acids. CDR3 protein: CASSVMTGAGELFF. In DNA form, the CDR3 reads TGTGCCAGCAGTGTAATGACAGGGGCCGGGGAGCTGTTTTTT.

For this clone: This may be a read error, as it is one base from a much larger clone. The sample carries other DNA sequences with the same CDR3. Here the CDR3 reads CAWSGTGSGELFF. The CDR3 DNA follows: TGTGCCTGGAGTGGGACGGGGTCCGGGGAGCTGTTTTTT. The chain uses TRBV30 and TRBJ2-2, with D tentatively TRBD2 (5 bases). V was pared by 1 base and J by 6 bases, with 9 bases between. The CDR3 length is 13 residues. The germline gives CDR1 GTSNPN, CDR2 SVGIG (reference sequence).

In this sample, this clone turned up a few times. The chain carries TRBV7-2 and TRBJ2-7, with a tentative D call TRBD2 (6 bases). Germline assignment: CDR1 SGHTA and CDR2 FQGNSA. Deletions cut 4 bases from V and 5 bases from J, with 24 bases between. This CDR3 spans 17 amino acids. Written as DNA, the CDR3 is TGTGCCAGCAGCTCCACCGGTTGGAGGGTCCAGGTGAACGAGCAGTACTTC. It is translated as CASSSTGWRVQVNEQYF.

V is TRBV11-2 and J is TRBJ1-5; D might be TRBD1 (5 bases). Germline V lookup: CDR1 SGHAT, CDR2 FQNNGV. The V end lost 1 base, the J end lost 4 bases, and 14 bases lay between the germline ends. The CDR3 contains 16 residues. The CDR3 sequence is CASSLGFQGGNQPQHF. CDR3 DNA sequence: TGTGCCAGCAGCTTAGGTTTCCAGGGTGGGAATCAGCCCCAGCATTTT.

This clone was recorded a few times. V is TRBV11-1 and J is TRBJ2-6, with 9 bases lining up with TRBD1. Losses at the gene ends were 4 bases for V and 9 bases for J; bases not matched to a gene: 7. The CDR3 sequence is 15 residues long. Germline CDR1 SGHAT, CDR2 FQDESV (reference sequence). The CDR3 DNA reads TGTGCCAGCAGCTCCGGGACAGGGACGGTCAACGTCCTGACTTTC. Translating it yields CASSSGTGTVNVLTF.

This clone was detected only once. The genes are TRBV11-2 and TRBJ1-2; 8 bases are a match to TRBD1. V was pared by 4 bases and J by 3 bases, with 1 base of the junction left unmatched. Germline lookup yields CDR1 SGHAT and CDR2 FQNNGV. The CDR3 covers 13 residues. In nucleotides, the CDR3 is TGTGCCAGCAGCTCGGGACAGGACTATGGCTACACCTTC. The encoded protein is CASSSGQDYGYTF.

The rearrangement uses TRBV4-1 and TRBJ2-1; maybe TRBD1 (6 bases). V lost 3 bases to trimming and J lost 5 bases, with 14 bases between them. This CDR3 region has 15 residues. CDR1 and CDR2 from the germline V gene are MGHRA and YSYEKL. In DNA form, the CDR3 reads TGCGCCAGCAGCCACCACAGGGACCCCCACAATGAGCAGTTCTTC. Its translation: CASSHHRDPHNEQFF.

This clone appeared once. This chain links TRBV6-5 with TRBJ2-7, with 8 positions matching TRBD1. The CDR3 has 14 residues. From germline, CDR1 is MNHEY and CDR2 SVGAGI. The V gene end was trimmed by 4 bases and the J gene end by 3 bases; junction bases not matched to a gene: 5. The CDR3 spells CASSSPGTGYEQYF. The CDR3, as DNA: TGTGCCAGCAGTTCGCCCGGGACAGGCTACGAGCAGTACTTC.

The chain has TRBV2 and TRBJ2-7; 7 nucleotides agree with TRBD2. This CDR3 has 12 residues. Looked up from germline, CDR1 is SNHLY and CDR2 is FYNNEI. Trimming took 8 bases from V and 2 from J; bases not matched to a gene: 3. DNA of the CDR3: TGTGCCAGCTGTCTAGCGGCCTACGAGCAGTACTTC. Residues: CASCLAAYEQYF. Complete variable domain (other parts from reference TRBV2 and TRBJ2-7): EPEVTQTPSHQVTQMGQEVILRCVPISNHLYFYWYRQILGQKVEFLVSFYNNEISEKSEIFDDQFSVERPDGSNFTLKIRSTKLEDSAMYFCASCLAAYEQYFGPGTRLTVT.

The chain employs TRBV18 and TRBJ2-1, with 11 bases lining up with TRBD1. Germline assignment: CDR1 KGHSH and CDR2 LQKENI. V was clipped by 3 bases and J by 6 bases; unmatched bases: 4. The length of the CDR3 is 15 residues. The CDR3 sequence: CASSPPGQGGNEQFF. CDR3 DNA sequence: TGTGCCAGCTCACCCCCGGGACAGGGGGGCAATGAGCAGTTCTTC. Full variable domain (outside the CDR3, taken from reference TRBV18 and TRBJ2-1): NAGVMQNPRHLVRRRGQEARLRCSPMKGHSHVYWYRQLPEEGLKFMVYLQKENIIDESGMPKERFSAEFPKEGPSILRIQQVVRGDSAAYFCASSPPGQGGNEQFFGPGTRLTVL.

The chain links TRBV7-9 to TRBJ1-2; D perhaps matches TRBD1 (5 bases). The V and J ends lost 1 base and 8 bases respectively, with 14 bases between them. This CDR3 contains 14 residues. Germline loops: CDR1 SEHNR, CDR2 FQNEAQ (reference sequence). The CDR3 nucleotides read TGTGCCAGCAGCTTAGGAGGGGCAGACTGGGGCTACACCTTC. It translates to CASSLGGADWGYTF.

The chain couples TRBV6-5 to TRBJ2-7, with D perhaps given as TRBD1 or TRBD2 (6 bases each). From germline, CDR1 is MNHEY and CDR2 SVGAGI. V shed 7 bases and J shed 3 bases, with 16 bases lying between them. The CDR3 contains 14 residues. The CDR3, as DNA: TGTGCCAGCAAGGAGGGCTGGGGGCACTACGAGCAGTACTTC. This encodes CASKEGWGHYEQYF.

There are a few counts of this clone. The chain has TRBV15 and TRBJ1-1, with no clear D. This CDR3 has 13 amino acids. The germline V and J ends were trimmed by 0 bases and 0 bases, with 2 bases remaining between them. CDR1 and CDR2 (germline): LNHNV, YYDKDF (reference sequence). The CDR3 bases are TGTGCCACCAGCAGAGAGATGAACACTGAAGCTTTCTTT. Its translation: CATSREMNTEAFF.

The chain has TRBV9 and TRBJ2-5; D not resolved. The germline gives CDR1 SGDLS, CDR2 YYNGEE. Trimming stripped 0 bases from V and 2 bases from J, with 11 bases between. The CDR3 is made up of 15 amino acids. CDR3 residues: CASSVGVSPQETQYF. The CDR3 DNA reads as TGTGCCAGCAGCGTAGGGGTTAGCCCTCAAGAGACCCAGTACTTC.

The V call is TRBV6-1, the J call TRBJ1-4, with D unresolved. The germline V gene has CDR1 MNHNS and CDR2 SASEGT. Between the trimmed V and J ends, which lost 3 bases and 4 bases, there was a span of 12 bases. CDR3 length equals 15 residues. Here the CDR3 DNA reads TGTGCCAGCAGTGACATCGGGCAGATTAATGAAAAACTGTTTTTT. This encodes CASSDIGQINEKLFF.

In its sample, this clone was seen once. This rearrangement joins TRBV7-2 to TRBJ2-1; 14 nucleotides align to TRBD2. Germline CDR1 reads SGHTA; CDR2 reads FQGNSA. The CDR3 spans 15 residues. The junction had 4 bases not matched to a gene; V was cut back by 3 bases and J by 9 bases. The CDR3 protein is CASSFGTSGSSEQFF. CDR3 nucleotides: TGTGCCAGCAGCTTTGGGACTAGCGGGAGTTCTGAGCAGTTCTTC.